The rows below give T cell receptor beta chains drawn from one sample of a study of T cells after posttransplantation cyclophosphamide. TCRdb keeps only in-frame clones here, not all; method: immunoSEQ multiplex PCR. This sample comprises 30,000 to 50,000 clones, none seen once only. The sample comprised PBMCs. The receptor set was obtained from a woman aged 45-65 years in good health and a related stem cell transplant donor. Both conserved end residues are part of each CDR3. A D gene is named only where the DNA matches it firmly. Rows may omit the clone size; those that give it use once, few, many or a size class.

D gene: TRBD1; clone size: many; J gene: TRBJ2-7; V gene: TRBV7-2; CDR3 protein: CASSLRGQEIAYEQYF; CDR3 DNA: TGTGCCAGCAGCTTACGGGGACAGGAAATCGCCTACGAGCAGTACTTC
D gene: NA; clone size: many; J gene: TRBJ1-4; V gene: TRBV4-1; CDR3 protein: CASSQGILRRETNEKLFF; CDR3 DNA: TGCGCCAGCAGCCAAGGTATCCTGAGGCGGGAAACTAATGAAAAACTGTTTTTT
D gene: TRBD1; clone size: many; J gene: TRBJ1-6; V gene: TRBV5-5; CDR3 protein: CASSLVGNTGGRDSPLHF; CDR3 DNA: TGTGCCAGCAGCTTGGTAGGAAACACAGGGGGAAGGGATTCACCCCTCCACTTT
D gene: TRBD1; clone size: few; J gene: TRBJ1-1; V gene: TRBV6-1; CDR3 protein: CASRAGGRNTEAFF; CDR3 DNA: TGTGCCAGCAGGGCAGGGGGCAGGAACACTGAAGCTTTCTTT
D gene: TRBD2; clone size: many; J gene: TRBJ2-5; V gene: TRBV11-2; CDR3 protein: CASSLVGGSYQETQYF; CDR3 DNA: TGTGCCAGCAGCTTAGTGGGGGGGAGTTACCAAGAGACCCAGTACTTC
D gene: NA; clone size: many; J gene: TRBJ1-5; V gene: TRBV28; CDR3 protein: CASSFRGFNQPQHF; CDR3 DNA: TGTGCCAGCAGCTTTCGGGGATTCAATCAGCCCCAGCATTTT
D gene: NA; clone size: many; J gene: TRBJ1-5; V gene: TRBV30; CDR3 protein: CAWSVMGDQPQHF; CDR3 DNA: TGTGCCTGGAGTGTCATGGGAGATCAGCCCCAGCATTTT
D gene: TRBD1; clone size: NA; J gene: TRBJ2-1; V gene: TRBV28; CDR3 protein: CASSFLGMDRGWNEQFF; CDR3 DNA: TGTGCCAGCAGTTTCCTGGGGATGGACAGGGGATGGAATGAGCAGTTCTTC
D gene: NA; clone size: NA; J gene: TRBJ2-5; V gene: TRBV7-6; CDR3 protein: CASSFLGPEGEQYF; CDR3 DNA: TGTGCCAGCAGCTTTCTGGGCCCCGAGGGGGAGCAGTACTTC
D gene: NA; clone size: NA; J gene: TRBJ1-4; V gene: TRBV28; CDR3 protein: CASSFRQTSSNEKLFF; CDR3 DNA: TGTGCCAGCAGTTTCCGACAGACTTCGTCTAATGAAAAACTGTTTTTT
D gene: TRBD1; clone size: many; J gene: TRBJ2-3; V gene: TRBV6-1; CDR3 protein: CASSEAETGGDTQYF; CDR3 DNA: TGTGCCAGCAGTGAAGCAGAGACAGGGGGGGATACGCAGTATTTT
D gene: NA; clone size: many; J gene: TRBJ1-1; V gene: TRBV7-6; CDR3 protein: CASARAVVAPDAEAFF; CDR3 DNA: TGTGCCAGTGCGCGGGCAGTGGTAGCCCCTGACGCTGAAGCTTTCTTT
D gene: TRBD2; clone size: many; J gene: TRBJ2-2; V gene: TRBV2; CDR3 protein: CASSLERGGNTGELFF; CDR3 DNA: TGTGCCAGCAGCCTGGAGCGGGGGGGGAACACCGGGGAGCTGTTTTTT
D gene: TRBD2; clone size: many; J gene: TRBJ2-1; V gene: TRBV5-1; CDR3 protein: CASSSSSGGAYNEQFF; CDR3 DNA: TGCGCCAGCAGCTCCTCTAGCGGGGGGGCCTACAATGAGCAGTTCTTC
D gene: TRBD1; clone size: many; J gene: TRBJ1-3; V gene: TRBV28; CDR3 protein: CASSLETGGYSGNTIYF; CDR3 DNA: TGTGCCAGCAGTTTGGAAACAGGGGGCTACTCTGGAAACACCATATATTTT
D gene: TRBD1; clone size: many; J gene: TRBJ2-7; V gene: TRBV5-6; CDR3 protein: CASSSARDRVYEQYF; CDR3 DNA: TGTGCCAGCAGCTCGGCCCGGGACAGGGTCTACGAGCAGTACTTC
D gene: NA; clone size: many; J gene: TRBJ2-1; V gene: TRBV7-8; CDR3 protein: CASSPSGEGHQVF; CDR3 DNA: TGTGCCAGCAGCCCATCAGGGGAGGGACATCAGGTCTTC
D gene: NA; clone size: many; J gene: TRBJ1-1; V gene: TRBV9; CDR3 protein: CASSPRGGANTEAFF; CDR3 DNA: TGTGCCAGCAGCCCCCGGGGGGGGGCAAACACTGAAGCTTTCTTT
D gene: TRBD2; clone size: many; J gene: TRBJ2-4; V gene: TRBV19; CDR3 protein: CASSTGTIQSNIQYF; CDR3 DNA: TGTGCCAGTAGTACCGGGACTATCCAATCCAACATTCAGTACTTC
D gene: NA; clone size: many; J gene: TRBJ2-7; V gene: TRBV7-3; CDR3 protein: CASSLTDRFHEQYF; CDR3 DNA: TGTGCCAGCAGCCTCACCGACAGGTTCCACGAGCAGTACTTC
D gene: TRBD1; clone size: many; J gene: TRBJ1-1; V gene: TRBV6-6; CDR3 protein: CASSYRQGGTEAFF; CDR3 DNA: TGTGCCAGCAGTTACCGACAGGGGGGCACTGAAGCTTTCTTT
D gene: NA; clone size: many; J gene: TRBJ2-2; V gene: TRBV6-4; CDR3 protein: CASKEGALTGELFF; CDR3 DNA: TGTGCCAGCAAGGAGGGGGCGCTCACCGGGGAGCTGTTTTTT
D gene: NA; clone size: many; J gene: TRBJ1-2; V gene: TRBV10-3; CDR3 protein: CAISERTAVYGYTF; CDR3 DNA: TGTGCCATCAGTGAACGGACAGCCGTCTATGGCTACACCTTC
D gene: NA; clone size: few; J gene: TRBJ1-2; V gene: TRBV27; CDR3 protein: CASSSHRIHYGYTF; CDR3 DNA: TGTGCCAGCAGTTCCCACAGAATCCACTATGGCTACACCTTC
D gene: TRBD2; clone size: many; J gene: TRBJ2-5; V gene: TRBV4-2; CDR3 protein: CASSQDLKRGGHQETQYF; CDR3 DNA: TGTGCCAGCAGCCAAGACCTCAAGCGGGGGGGACACCAAGAGACCCAGTACTTC
D gene: NA; clone size: many; J gene: TRBJ2-6; V gene: TRBV4-1; CDR3 protein: CASSFRTGSSGANVLTF; CDR3 DNA: TGCGCCAGCAGCTTTAGAACAGGTTCCTCTGGGGCCAACGTCCTGACTTTC
D gene: NA; clone size: many; J gene: TRBJ1-2; V gene: TRBV18; CDR3 protein: CASSLENWQGYTF; CDR3 DNA: TGTGCCAGCTCACTGGAGAACTGGCAGGGCTACACCTTC
D gene: NA; clone size: many; J gene: TRBJ2-1; V gene: TRBV27; CDR3 protein: CASRSNSYSYNEQFF; CDR3 DNA: TGTGCCAGCAGGTCTAACAGCTATTCCTACAATGAGCAGTTCTTC
D gene: NA; clone size: many; J gene: TRBJ2-1; V gene: TRBV7-3; CDR3 protein: CASSFTTGGERNEQFF; CDR3 DNA: TGTGCCAGCAGCTTTACTACAGGGGGGGAGCGGAATGAGCAGTTCTTC
D gene: NA; clone size: many; J gene: TRBJ2-1; V gene: TRBV10-2; CDR3 protein: CASSAGTPSYNEQFF; CDR3 DNA: TGCGCCAGCAGTGCCGGGACACCCTCCTACAATGAGCAGTTCTTC
D gene: TRBD1; clone size: many; J gene: TRBJ2-7; V gene: TRBV14; CDR3 protein: CASSHHFPGQGPSLYEQYF; CDR3 DNA: TGTGCCAGCAGCCACCACTTTCCGGGACAGGGGCCATCTCTCTACGAGCAGTACTTC
D gene: TRBD2; clone size: many; J gene: TRBJ2-2; V gene: TRBV12-5; CDR3 protein: CASAHPRGANTGELFF; CDR3 DNA: TGTGCTAGTGCCCACCCCCGGGGGGCGAACACCGGGGAGCTGTTTTTT
D gene: TRBD2; clone size: many; J gene: TRBJ2-7; V gene: TRBV7-9; CDR3 protein: CASTGDPGGGGREQYF; CDR3 DNA: TGTGCCAGCACCGGAGACCCCGGGGGGGGCGGTAGAGAGCAGTACTTC
D gene: NA; clone size: many; J gene: TRBJ1-1; V gene: TRBV28; CDR3 protein: CASSSLQGGLNTEAFF; CDR3 DNA: TGTGCCAGCAGTTCTTTACAGGGTGGGCTGAACACTGAAGCTTTCTTT
D gene: NA; clone size: NA; J gene: TRBJ2-7; V gene: TRBV5-1; CDR3 protein: CASSFTPSSYEQYF; CDR3 DNA: TGCGCCAGCAGCTTTACCCCGAGCTCCTACGAGCAGTACTTC
D gene: NA; clone size: many; J gene: TRBJ2-7; V gene: TRBV7-6; CDR3 protein: CASSLEGWDSYFYEQYF; CDR3 DNA: TGTGCCAGCAGCTTGGAGGGGTGGGACAGTTATTTCTACGAGCAGTACTTC
D gene: NA; clone size: few; J gene: TRBJ1-2; V gene: TRBV6-5; CDR3 protein: CASSYSGQRIYTF; CDR3 DNA: TGTGCCAGCAGTTACTCCGGACAGCGAATCTACACCTTC
D gene: TRBD1; clone size: many; J gene: TRBJ1-3; V gene: TRBV28; CDR3 protein: CASSFIIGDRESPGNTIYF; CDR3 DNA: TGTGCCAGCAGTTTTATTATAGGCGACAGGGAGAGTCCTGGAAACACCATATATTTT
D gene: TRBD1; clone size: many; J gene: TRBJ1-1; V gene: TRBV4-1; CDR3 protein: CASSQPTRDRAYTEAFF; CDR3 DNA: TGCGCCAGCAGCCAACCCACGAGAGACAGGGCTTACACTGAAGCTTTCTTT